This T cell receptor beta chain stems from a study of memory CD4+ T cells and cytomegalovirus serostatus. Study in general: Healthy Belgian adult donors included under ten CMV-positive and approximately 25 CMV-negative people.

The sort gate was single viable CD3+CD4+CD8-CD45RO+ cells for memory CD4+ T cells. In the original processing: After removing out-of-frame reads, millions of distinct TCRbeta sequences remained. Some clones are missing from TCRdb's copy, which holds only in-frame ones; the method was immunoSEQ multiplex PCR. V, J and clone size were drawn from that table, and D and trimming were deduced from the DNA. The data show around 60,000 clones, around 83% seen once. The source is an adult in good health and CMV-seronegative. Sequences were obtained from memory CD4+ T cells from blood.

For the CDR3, the DNA is TGCACCAGCAGCCAAGAGGTCCGGACTAGGAGCACAGATACGCAGTATTTT. The encoded protein is CTSSQEVRTRSTDTQYF. The chain uses TRBV1 and TRBJ2-3; the D call of TRBD2 is as the table states it, not checked on the DNA. TRBV1 is given as a pseudogene. This CDR3 spans 17 amino acids.